The rows below give T cell receptor beta chains drawn from one sample of a study of blood T cell repertoires in COVID-19. Produced via immunoSEQ multiplex PCR; TCRdb's table is partial and in-frame only. Of approximately 170,000 clones in the sample, around four fifths were seen once. The sequenced sample consisted of peripheral blood. These receptors all stem from a man between 65 and 79 years old who had recovered from COVID-19. Each CDR3 is given with its conserved first and last residue. The D gene is left open where the match is weak. Some rows mark clone size as missing; the rest say once, few, many or name a class of expanded clone.

>TRBJ2-1|15|.|TRBD2|TRBV7-6
TGTGCCAGCAGCTTGGGGGCGGGAGGGCCTCATGAGCAGTTCTTC
CASSLGAGGPHEQFF
>TRBJ2-1|14|.|.|TRBV19
TGTGCCAGTAGTATAGGGAGGCGGGGTAATGAGCAGTTCTTC
CASSIGRRGNEQFF
>TRBJ2-1|15|.|TRBD2|TRBV6-5
TGTGCCAGCAGATCAGCGGGAGGGCCTTTCAATGAGCAGTTCTTC
CASRSAGGPFNEQFF
>TRBJ2-7|14|.|.|TRBV5-1
TGCGCCAGCAGCCTTGAGGTGGTAGTCTCCGAGCAGTACTTC
CASSLEVVVSEQYF
>TRBJ2-1|16|.|TRBD1|TRBV24-1
TGTGCCACCAGTGACCCGGGACAGGGGTTAGGCGATGAGCAGTTCTTC
CATSDPGQGLGDEQFF
>TRBJ2-7|15|.|TRBD2|TRBV6-5
TGTGCCAGCAGTTACTCGGCTAGCGGGAGCTACGAGCAGTACTTC
CASSYSASGSYEQYF
>TRBJ2-1|16|once|TRBD2|TRBV7-9
TGTGCCAGCAGCAAAACTAGCGGGAGGGCCTACAATGAGCAGTTCTTC
CASSKTSGRAYNEQFF
>TRBJ1-1|12|.|.|TRBV28
TGTGCCAGCTCGACAGGAAACACTGAAGCTTTCTTT
CASSTGNTEAFF
>TRBJ2-1|13|.|.|TRBV2
TGTGCCAGCAGCGAGAACCTAGCTAATCAGCAGTTCTTC
CASSENLANQQFF
>TRBJ1-4|14|.|.|TRBV6-6
TGTGCCAGCAGTAACCGGGGTTCTAATGAAAAACTGTTTTTT
CASSNRGSNEKLFF
>TRBJ2-2|16|.|TRBD1|TRBV7-8
TGTGCCAGCAGCTTAGTGGACAGGGGGGTCACCGGGGAGCTGTTTTTT
CASSLVDRGVTGELFF
>TRBJ2-2|17|.|.|TRBV29-1
TGCAGCGTTGAGAAGACCTGGGCAACTAGCAGCACCGGGGAGCTGTTTTTT
CSVEKTWATSSTGELFF
>TRBJ2-7|17|.|TRBD2|TRBV25-1
TGTGCCAGCAGTGAACTTCCTGGGACGGGAGGGCAGTACGAGCAGTACTTC
CASSELPGTGGQYEQYF
>TRBJ2-7|12|.|TRBD1|TRBV2
TGTGCCAGCAGGGACAGGGGCTACGAGCAGTACTTC
CASRDRGYEQYF
>TRBJ2-7|13|.|.|TRBV2
TGTGCCAGCAGTGAGGGCTACCGATACGAGCAGTACTTC
CASSEGYRYEQYF
>TRBJ2-1|15|.|TRBD2|TRBV30
TGTGCCTGGCGTGCGGCTAGCGGGAGGGCCGATGAGCAGTTCTTC
CAWRAASGRADEQFF
>TRBJ2-5|17|.|.|TRBV28
TGTGCCAGCAGTTTAGGGGGGGCGGACGGGTACCAAGAGACCCAGTACTTC
CASSLGGADGYQETQYF
>TRBJ1-1|15|.|.|TRBV25-1
TGTGCCAGCAGTGAAACTGTTACGAAGAACACTGAAGCTTTCTTT
CASSETVTKNTEAFF
>TRBJ2-5|14|.|.|TRBV10-3
TGTGCCATCAGTGTAGGCGGGGCCGAAGAGACCCAGTACTTC
CAISVGGAEETQYF
>TRBJ1-6|13|.|.|TRBV6-5
TGTGCCAGCAGATCTAGCCAGGATTCACCCCTCCACTTT
CASRSSQDSPLHF
>TRBJ1-2|14|.|.|TRBV6-5
TGTGCCAGCAGACGGGACACCCCTAACTATGGCTACACCTTC
CASRRDTPNYGYTF
>TRBJ2-5|13|.|.|TRBV29-1
TGCAGCGTTGAACAGGGAAGTAAGGAGACCCAGTACTTC
CSVEQGSKETQYF
>TRBJ2-1|16|.|TRBD2|TRBV18
TGTGCCAGCTCACCACCCCCTAGCGGGAGAAACAATGAGCAGTTCTTC
CASSPPPSGRNNEQFF
>TRBJ2-1|15|.|.|TRBV7-6
TGTGCCAGCAGCACACGACCTCGGGGTAACAATGAGCAGTTCTTC
CASSTRPRGNNEQFF
>TRBJ1-2|15|.|TRBD1|TRBV7-2
TGTGCCAGCAGCTTTCAGGGGACAGTCCTCTATGGCTACACCTTC
CASSFQGTVLYGYTF
>TRBJ2-7|14|few|.|TRBV5-1
TGCGCCAGCAGCTTGGGAGACACGGGGAACGAGCAGTACTTC
CASSLGDTGNEQYF
>TRBJ2-3|17|.|TRBD2|TRBV7-3
TGTGCCAGCAGCTTATATCCTAGCGGGACCGGAGCGGATACGCAGTATTTT
CASSLYPSGTGADTQYF
>TRBJ1-2|15|few|.|TRBV11-2
TGTGCCAGCAGCTTAGGCCCGCCCGGTAACTATGGCTACACCTTC
CASSLGPPGNYGYTF
>TRBJ2-4|12|.|.|TRBV30
TGTGCCTGGAGTGGAGGAGGGAACATTCAGTACTTC
CAWSGGGNIQYF
>TRBJ2-6|16|.|.|TRBV7-2
TGTGCCAGCAGCTTAGCAGGGGCTCTAGGGGCCAACGTCCTGACTTTC
CASSLAGALGANVLTF
>TRBJ2-7|16|.|TRBD1|TRBV5-4
TGTGCCAGCAGCTCCGGGGTGGGGACAGGGGGCAAGGAGCAGTACTTC
CASSSGVGTGGKEQYF
>TRBJ2-1|16|.|.|TRBV9
TGTGCCAGCAGCGTAGATCCGGGAGTCGGATACAATGAGCAGTTCTTC
CASSVDPGVGYNEQFF
>TRBJ2-7|15|.|.|TRBV7-2
TGTGCCAGCAGCTTAGCGCATCTAGTTACCTACGAGCAGTACTTC
CASSLAHLVTYEQYF
>TRBJ1-4|14|.|TRBD1|TRBV2
TGTGCCAGCAGGAGGGGGACAGCTAATGAAAAACTGTTTTTT
CASRRGTANEKLFF
>TRBJ2-1|14|.|TRBD1|TRBV15
TGTGCCACCAGCTTGGGACAGGGGGCTTCTGAGCAGTTCTTC
CATSLGQGASEQFF
>TRBJ2-7|15|.|TRBD2|TRBV5-4
TGTGCCAGCAGCGGAAGGGGCGGGAGGGTTTTCGAGCAGTACTTC
CASSGRGGRVFEQYF
>TRBJ2-5|14|.|.|TRBV3-1/TRBV3-2
TGTGCCAGCAGACGTGCGGGGCATCAAGAGACCCAGTACTTC
CASRRAGHQETQYF
>TRBJ2-7|13|.|.|TRBV20-1
TGCAGTGCCAGTCCCGGGGGTGGGAACGAGCAGTACTTC
CSASPGGGNEQYF
>TRBJ2-7|14|.|TRBD1|TRBV7-9
TGTGCCAGCAGCTACGGGACAGGGCCCGGAGAGCAGTACTTC
CASSYGTGPGEQYF
>TRBJ1-1|14|.|.|TRBV7-2
TGTGCCAGCAGCCCCCTCGGGGGGAACACTGAAGCTTTCTTT
CASSPLGGNTEAFF